This TCR beta chain came from a study of CD8+CD57+ T cells in acquired aplastic anemia. Study-level points and caveats: The same twenty-nine CD8+ CDR3 sequences occurred in patients and in controls. CD8+ Simpson's diversity showed no significant patient-control difference.

The sample holds many counts of this clonotype. Its antigen is currently unknown. The authors sequenced patients whose flow cytometry had shown CD8+CD57+ cell expansion. With no exception, the patients had severe acquired aplastic anemia. All patients were therapy-naive when blood was sampled. Trimming stripped 10 bases from V and 7 bases from J, with 20 bases between. Germline CDR1 and CDR2: SGHDN and FVKESK. The CDR3 is made up of 14 amino acids. Genomic DNA templated the TCR beta VDJ and CDR3 profiling. TCRdb reanalysed the reads using MiXCR and keeps one entry per CDR3 protein. The table includes 150,000 to 200,000 distinct CDR3 sequences, 45% to 55% detected once.

The chain joins TRBV14 to TRBJ2-1; D not resolved. Material: sorted CD4+, CD8+, or CD8+CD57+ T cells (not recorded which) from PBMCs. The source is a human donor with aplastic anemia. CDR3 residues: CATSPPGRANEQFF. The DNA of the CDR3 is TGTGCCACCTCGCCCCCTGGCAGAGCAAATGAGCAGTTCTTC.